The 18 T cell receptor beta chains below all came from one sample that was sequenced in a study of blood T cell repertoires in COVID-19. Profiling relied on immunoSEQ multiplex PCR, and the TCRdb table lists in-frame clones only, not all of them. The sample has 42,000 or so clones; nearly 90% are singletons. The sample was peripheral blood. All receptors come from a human donor in a cohort sampled during active COVID-19.

This chain uses TRBV5-1 with TRBJ2-1; 8 bases fit TRBD1. This CDR3 region has 17 residues. V was pared by 0 bases and J by 5 bases, with 10 bases of the junction left unmatched. The germline gives CDR1 SGHRS, CDR2 YFSETQ. Here the CDR3 reads CASSLAAQGAIDNEQFF. Here the CDR3 DNA reads TGCGCCAGCAGCTTGGCGGCGCAGGGGGCAATCGACAATGAGCAGTTCTTC.

The chain is built from TRBV19 and TRBJ2-3; possible D gene TRBD1, 5 bases. Trimming removed 6 bases at V and 3 bases at J, with 10 bases between. CDR1 LNHDA and CDR2 SQIVND come from the germline V gene (reference sequence). This CDR3 comprises 13 residues. CDR3 nucleotides: TGTGCCAGTAGGATTGGGGCAACAGATACGCAGTATTTT. Translated, it gives CASRIGATDTQYF.

This clone was found once. The gene calls are TRBV28 and TRBJ1-2; the match to TRBD1 covers 9 bases. V shed 5 bases, J shed 12 bases, and the junction held 16 bases outside the gene matches. The CDR3 sequence is 15 residues long. Germline CDR1 MDHEN, CDR2 SYDVKM. Here the CDR3 reads CASSDYRDRVSFDTF. CDR3 DNA: TGTGCCAGCAGTGACTACCGGGACAGGGTATCTTTTGACACCTTC.

This chain links TRBV29-1 with TRBJ2-1; 9 nucleotides agree with TRBD1. CDR3 size: 16 residues. Germline loops: CDR1 SQVTM, CDR2 ANQGSEA. DNA for the CDR3: TGCAGTATCCGGGACAGGGTTGACCTTTCCTACAATGAGCAGTTCTTC. This gives the protein CSIRDRVDLSYNEQFF.

This clone appeared a few times. V and J are TRBV5-5 and TRBJ2-7; 9 bases are a match to TRBD1. In germline, CDR1 is SGHKS, CDR2 YYEKEE (reference sequence). The CDR3 is 15 amino acids. V lost 4 bases and J lost 3; bases outside the gene matches: 8. Here the CDR3 reads CASSPGQGLSYEQYF. CDR3 bases: TGTGCCAGCAGCCCTGGACAGGGGTTGAGCTACGAGCAGTACTTC.

V gene TRBV19 combines with J gene TRBJ2-3, with D uncertain. The CDR3 is 14 residues long. CDR1 is LNHDA and CDR2 is SQIVND in the germline V gene (reference sequence). Trimming stripped 4 bases from V and 6 bases from J, with 14 bases between. The CDR3 loop reads CASSKSLPQDTQYF. Here the CDR3 DNA reads TGTGCCAGTAGTAAAAGCCTACCACAGGATACGCAGTATTTT. Looking up the rest from reference TRBV19 and TRBJ2-3 gives the full variable domain: DGGITQSPKYLFRKEGQNVTLSCEQNLNHDAMYWYRQDPGQGLRLIYYSQIVNDFQKGDIAEGYSVSREKKESFPLTVTSAQKNPTAFYLCASSKSLPQDTQYFGPGTRLTVL.

This sequence joins TRBV19 and TRBJ1-4; D is perhaps TRBD1 (6 bases). The germline V gene encodes CDR1 LNHDA and CDR2 SQIVND (reference sequence). This CDR3 has 13 amino acids. V was shortened by 5 bases and J by 5 bases, with 9 bases between the two germline ends. For the CDR3, the DNA is TGTGCCAGTAGTCGGGGGGCAAATGAAAAACTGTTTTTT. Translated: CASSRGANEKLFF.

V and J are TRBV19 and TRBJ2-1; 7 bases line up with TRBD2. Per the germline V gene, CDR1 is LNHDA and CDR2 is SQIVND (reference sequence). The CDR3 loop spans 15 amino acids. V was pared by 3 bases and J by 0 bases, with 2 bases of the junction left unmatched. The CDR3 protein is CASSMGGSSYNEQFF. CDR3 nucleotide sequence: TGTGCCAGTAGTATGGGGGGGAGCTCCTACAATGAGCAGTTCTTC.

The chain is built from TRBV11-2 and TRBJ2-3; TRBD2 matches 11 bases. From germline, CDR1 is SGHAT and CDR2 FQNNGV. CDR3 length: 15 amino acids. V dropped 1 base and J dropped 3; count of bases not matched to a gene: 0. The CDR3 DNA follows: TGTGCCAGCAGCTTAGTAGCGGGGGGGACAGATACGCAGTATTTT. Translated: CASSLVAGGTDTQYF.

The DNA of the CDR3 is TGTGCCAGCAGTGAAGGGGGGGGCCGGGCTAACTATGGCTACACCTTC. It translates to CASSEGGGRANYGYTF. The rearrangement joins TRBV2 to TRBJ1-2; TRBD1 is a possible D gene (6 bases). Germline CDR1 is SNHLY and CDR2 is FYNNEI. The CDR3 is 16 residues long. V dropped 1 base and J dropped 0 bases, with 12 bases sitting between them. The full variable domain, rest sourced from reference TRBV2 and TRBJ1-2, is EPEVTQTPSHQVTQMGQEVILRCVPISNHLYFYWYRQILGQKVEFLVSFYNNEISEKSEIFDDQFSVERPDGSNFTLKIRSTKLEDSAMYFCASSEGGGRANYGYTFGSGTRLTVV.

The rearrangement links TRBV6-6 to TRBJ2-5, with 10 bases matching TRBD1. The germline CDR1 and CDR2 sequences are MNHNY and SVGAGI (reference sequence). CDR3 length: 16 residues. Unmatched junction bases numbered 10, after V lost 6 bases and J lost 3 bases. The CDR3 sequence: CASRIPSGTGEETQYF. The CDR3, as DNA: TGTGCCAGCAGGATCCCTTCCGGGACAGGGGAAGAGACCCAGTACTTC.

The V gene is TRBV9, the J gene TRBJ1-6; 8 nucleotides line up with TRBD1. This CDR3 has 17 amino acids. V dropped 4 bases and J dropped 9; count of bases not matched to a gene: 15. Looked up from germline, CDR1 is SGDLS and CDR2 is YYNGEE. The DNA for the CDR3 is TGTGCCAGCAGCCCCTGGCAGGGGGCGAGTTCAAGTTCACCCCTCCACTTT. It translates to CASSPWQGASSSSPLHF.

The chain has TRBV29-1 and TRBJ2-3; 7 bases align to TRBD2. This CDR3 spans 14 amino acids. The germline gives CDR1 SQVTM, CDR2 ANQGSEA. J was trimmed by 3 bases and V by 4 bases; bases with no gene match: 7. The CDR3 DNA follows: TGCAGCGTTGGATTTGGGGGGGTAACAGATACGCAGTATTTT. Translating it yields CSVGFGGVTDTQYF.

The chain uses TRBV4-2 and TRBJ2-5, with D maybe TRBD1 (6 bases). Germline CDR1 is LGHNA and CDR2 is YNFKEQ. The V end was cut by 0 bases, the J end by 5 bases, with 10 bases between. The CDR3 has 14 residues. CDR3 in amino acids: CASSQETGRETQYF. The CDR3 region has the DNA TGTGCCAGCAGCCAAGAGACAGGACGGGAGACCCAGTACTTC.

J is TRBJ2-1 and V is TRBV5-1, with D perhaps TRBD2 (5 bases). The CDR3 has 15 residues. From germline, CDR1 is SGHRS and CDR2 YFSETQ. The V end lost 0 bases, the J end lost 10 bases, and 17 bases lay between the germline ends. CDR3 in DNA: TGCGCCAGCAGCTTGGCCGGCAGTCTCACGGGGGAGCAGTTCTTC. It encodes CASSLAGSLTGEQFF.

The chain combines TRBV12-3 or TRBV12-4 with TRBJ1-2; D is perhaps TRBD1 (6 bases). CDR3 length equals 12 residues. V lost 4 bases, J lost 3 bases, and 6 bases lay in between. In DNA, the CDR3 is TGTGCCAGCAGTTACAGGGACTATGGCTACACCTTC. This gives the protein CASSYRDYGYTF.

The V gene is TRBV18, the J gene TRBJ2-1, with 8 bases identical to TRBD1. CDR1 and CDR2 from the germline V gene are KGHSH and LQKENI. V dropped 1 base and J dropped 5; count of bases not matched to a gene: 10. The CDR3 spans 17 residues. The CDR3 protein is CASSPLFQGASNNEQFF. The CDR3 region has the DNA TGTGCCAGCTCACCACTTTTCCAGGGGGCTAGTAACAATGAGCAGTTCTTC.

V is TRBV6-6 and J is TRBJ2-3; D is perhaps TRBD2 (6 bases). Trimming stripped 5 bases from V and 1 base from J, with 7 bases between. This CDR3 comprises 13 residues. Looked up from germline, CDR1 is MNHNY and CDR2 is SVGAGI (reference sequence). The CDR3: CASSQRGTDTQYF. Written as DNA, the CDR3 is TGTGCCAGCAGTCAGCGGGGCACAGATACGCAGTATTTT.